This T cell receptor beta chain comes out of a study of early T cells in non-severe SARS-CoV-2 infection. This clonotype was found a few times. Each CDR3 protein gets one entry after TCRdb re-called the 5' RACE reads with MiXCR. Seen here are around 75,000 distinct CDR3 sequences, under 9.5% observed once, and the top ten hold 5.9%. What was sequenced was whole blood. The clonotype comes from an adult who was a healthcare worker with PCR-confirmed SARS-CoV-2 infection or an uninfected control (not recorded which).

The DNA of the CDR3 is TGTGCCAGCAGCTCGTCCCCGGGACTCGGGGGGGATACGCAGTATTTT. This gives the protein CASSSSPGLGGDTQYF. V is TRBV7-8 and J is TRBJ2-3, with TRBD2 matching 7 bases. The CDR3 runs 16 residues. V trimming: 4 bases; J trimming: 6 bases; junction bases outside the gene matches: 13. Germline-derived CDR1 and CDR2 are SGHVS and FQNEAQ.